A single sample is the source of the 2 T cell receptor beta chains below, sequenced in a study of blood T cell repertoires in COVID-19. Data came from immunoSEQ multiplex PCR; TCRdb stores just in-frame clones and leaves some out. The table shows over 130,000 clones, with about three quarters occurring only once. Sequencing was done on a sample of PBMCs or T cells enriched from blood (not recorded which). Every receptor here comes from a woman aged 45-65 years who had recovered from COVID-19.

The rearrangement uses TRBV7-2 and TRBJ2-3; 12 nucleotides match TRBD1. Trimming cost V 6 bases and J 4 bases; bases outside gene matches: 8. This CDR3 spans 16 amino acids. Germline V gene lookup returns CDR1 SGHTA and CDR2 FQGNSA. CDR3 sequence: CASRGGTGGFSDTQYF. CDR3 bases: TGTGCCAGCAGGGGAGGGACAGGGGGCTTCTCAGATACGCAGTATTTT.

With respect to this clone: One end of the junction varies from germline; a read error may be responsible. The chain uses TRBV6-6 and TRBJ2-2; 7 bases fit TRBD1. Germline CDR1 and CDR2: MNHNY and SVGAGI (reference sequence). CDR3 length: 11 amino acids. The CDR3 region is CGTVNTGELFF. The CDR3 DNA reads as TGCGGGACAGTGAACACCGGGGAGCTGTTTTTT.